This T cell receptor (beta chain) was retrieved from a study of blood T cells in healthy people across ages. Study results and caveats: Whereas aged donors had fewer naive CD4+ cells, long-lived donors had more of them and higher diversity. It was held that the diversity estimates obtained from one million T cells were underestimates.

A sample-barcoded 5' primer and a J-beta primer mix were used in a second PCR of roughly 6 to 11 cycles. Each CDR3 protein is one row after TCRdb ran MiXCR on the 5' RACE reads. The data show about 540,000 distinct CDR3 sequences, with less than 25% seen just once and 8.7% held by the top ten. As regards this clonotype: Its target is not known.

The V end was cut by 3 bases, the J end by 5 bases, with 14 bases between. The CDR3 is 15 residues long. CDR1 and CDR2 (germline): MNHEY, SMNVEV (reference sequence). This same sample was also part of a study on T cells of mothers and their children. That report notes: Barcodes and 2-4 random nucleotides were added by M1S in the second PCR. Per mother, over 8 million TCR beta CDR3 reads were obtained; per child, about 3.3 million.

The material sequenced was blood. This clonotype was sampled from a boy between 5 and 17 years old in good health. The chain combines TRBV27 with TRBJ2-1, with no clear D. The CDR3 nucleotides read TGTGCCAGCAGTTTGAACCGCTTCGTAGACAATGAGCAGTTCTTC. Amino acids: CASSLNRFVDNEQFF.